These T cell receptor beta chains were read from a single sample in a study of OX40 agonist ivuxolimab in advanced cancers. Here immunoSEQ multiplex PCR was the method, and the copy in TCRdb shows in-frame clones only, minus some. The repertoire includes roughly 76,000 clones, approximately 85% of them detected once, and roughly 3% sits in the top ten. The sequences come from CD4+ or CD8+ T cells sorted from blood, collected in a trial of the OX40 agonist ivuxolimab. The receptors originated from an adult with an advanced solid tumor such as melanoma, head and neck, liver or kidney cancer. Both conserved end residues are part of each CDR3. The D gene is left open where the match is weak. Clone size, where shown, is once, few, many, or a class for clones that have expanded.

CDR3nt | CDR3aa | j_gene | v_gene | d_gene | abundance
TGTGCCAGCAGCCGGGACAGGGCTCAGCCCCAGCATTTT | CASSRDRAQPQHF | TRBJ1-5 | TRBV7-9 | TRBD1 | -
TGTGCCATCAGTGAGGGCGCGGTCGGCCAGCCCCAGCATTTT | CAISEGAVGQPQHF | TRBJ1-5 | TRBV10-3 | - | few
TGTGCCAGCGCCGGGACAGGGTGGGACCAAGAGACCCAGTACTTC | CASAGTGWDQETQYF | TRBJ2-5 | TRBV14 | TRBD1 | -
TGCGCCAGCAGCTTGGGGGGGAGCGCCTCCTACGAGCAGTACTTC | CASSLGGSASYEQYF | TRBJ2-7 | TRBV5-1 | - | -
TGTGCCAGCAGGACGGGCAATCAGCCCCAGCATTTT | CASRTGNQPQHF | TRBJ1-5 | TRBV28 | - | -
TGTGCCAGCAGTTACTCGGCTGGCCAGACTTACGAGCAGTACTTC | CASSYSAGQTYEQYF | TRBJ2-7 | TRBV6-5 | - | medium-sized
TGTGCCAGCAGGGCGGGGACTACGAGCTCCTACGAGCAGTACTTC | CASRAGTTSSYEQYF | TRBJ2-7 | TRBV2 | TRBD2 | -
TGTGCCAGCAGGGACTCAGACAAGGCCCGGGCGGAACTGTTTTTT | CASRDSDKARAELFF | TRBJ1-4 | TRBV6-5 | - | -
TGTGCCAGCAGTTCCCCGGGGTTGGGGGCGCATGGCTACACCTTC | CASSSPGLGAHGYTF | TRBJ1-2 | TRBV6-1 | - | -
TGTGCCCTCCTAGCGGGGGAGCAAGAGACCCAGTACTTC | CALLAGEQETQYF | TRBJ2-5 | TRBV2 | TRBD2 | -
TGTGCCAGCAGTAGGGGACAGGGGTATAATTCACCCCTCCACTTT | CASSRGQGYNSPLHF | TRBJ1-6 | TRBV6-5 | TRBD1 | -
TGTGCCAGCAGCACCGGAACCGGGACAGGGGAAAACATTCAGTACTTC | CASSTGTGTGENIQYF | TRBJ2-4 | TRBV9 | TRBD1 | -
TGTGCCAGCAGCTTGGCAAGCGGGACCACAGATACGCAGTATTTT | CASSLASGTTDTQYF | TRBJ2-3 | TRBV5-4 | TRBD2 | -
TGTGCCAGCAGCGTAGGTACTAGCGGGAGTATCGGGACCCAGTACTTC | CASSVGTSGSIGTQYF | TRBJ2-5 | TRBV9 | TRBD2 | -
TGTGCCAGCAGCCCCGGGCAGCTTCCTAACTATGGCTACACCTTC | CASSPGQLPNYGYTF | TRBJ1-2 | TRBV6-6 | - | -
TGTGTCAGCAGTTTATGGATGGGGACAGGGGGACCGGCTGGCTACACCTTC | CVSSLWMGTGGPAGYTF | TRBJ1-2 | TRBV27 | TRBD1 | -
TGTGCCAGCTCACTTCAGGGAACAGATACGCAGTATTTT | CASSLQGTDTQYF | TRBJ2-3 | TRBV18 | - | -
TGCGCCAGCAGCTTGGATACTGCGAAAAATGAGCAGTTCTTC | CASSLDTAKNEQFF | TRBJ2-1 | TRBV5-1 | - | once
TGTGCCAGCAGCCTCGGACAGGGGGCGTCAGGGGCCAAAAACATTCAGTACTTC | CASSLGQGASGAKNIQYF | TRBJ2-4 | TRBV7-9 | TRBD1 | -
TGTGCCAGCAGCTTAGATCTTGCAAGGGACAGCACCTTC | CASSLDLARDSTF | TRBJ1-2 | TRBV11-2 | TRBD1 | -
TGTGCCAGCAGCTTAGTTTTGGGCCAGACTAGCGGGTTCGAGCAGTACTTC | CASSLVLGQTSGFEQYF | TRBJ2-7 | TRBV7-8 | TRBD2 | -
TGTGCCAGCAGCGAGGGGTTAGATAGCAATCAGCCCCAGCATTTT | CASSEGLDSNQPQHF | TRBJ1-5 | TRBV9 | - | -
TGCGCCAGCAGCCCTTCGGGACAGGAGGGATATGGCTACACCTTC | CASSPSGQEGYGYTF | TRBJ1-2 | TRBV4-1 | TRBD1 | -
TGTGCCAGCAGTACCTCCGGGACGGGACTGAACTATGGCTACACCTTC | CASSTSGTGLNYGYTF | TRBJ1-2 | TRBV5-6 | - | once
TGTGCCTGGAGTGCTCACAGCACGCGGAGGACGGCCTGGAATATAGCTTTCTTT | CAWSAHSTRRTAWNIAFF | TRBJ1-1 | TRBV30 | - | few
TGTGCCAGCAGCTTAGCGGCCAAAAGGGGGTCCACCTGGGAGCTGTTTTTT | CASSLAAKRGSTWELFF | TRBJ2-2 | TRBV7-6 | - | -
TGTGCTAGTGGCCTATCGGGGGCCGTGGGAAAGTTCTTC | CASGLSGAVGKFF | TRBJ2-1 | TRBV12-5 | - | -
TGCGCCAGCAGCTTGGGAGCTAGACAGGGTGATGAAAAACTGTTTTTT | CASSLGARQGDEKLFF | TRBJ1-4 | TRBV5-1 | TRBD1 | -
TGTGCCAGCCTCGCCGGGACTATCACAGATACGCAGTATTTT | CASLAGTITDTQYF | TRBJ2-3 | TRBV2 | TRBD2 | -
TGTGCCAGCAGAGAAGACGACAGGAACACTGAAGCTTTCTTT | CASREDDRNTEAFF | TRBJ1-1 | TRBV5-4 | - | once
TGCGCCAGCAGCCAAGAAGGGTATATGAACACTGAAGCTTTCTTT | CASSQEGYMNTEAFF | TRBJ1-1 | TRBV5-4 | - | once
TGTGCCAGCAGGCGGACGGCGAATGAAAAACTGTTTTTT | CASRRTANEKLFF | TRBJ1-4 | TRBV6-6 | - | -
TGTGCCAGCAGTGACTCAGAGGGGAATCTGGTCGAGCAGTACTTC | CASSDSEGNLVEQYF | TRBJ2-7 | TRBV6-4 | - | -
TGTGCCAGCAGCGAAAGGGACCGGAACACTGAAGCTTTCTTT | CASSERDRNTEAFF | TRBJ1-1 | TRBV4-2 | - | -